These 28 T cell receptor beta chains originate from one sample sequenced in a study of cytomegalovirus exposure and HLA in healthy donors. 60 Vbeta and 13 Jbeta primers were used in PCR. Produced via immunoSEQ multiplex PCR; TCRdb's table is partial and in-frame only. The repertoire consists of over 150,000 clones, with roughly three quarters occurring once and the leading ten covering 9.5% to 10%. Sequenced: PBMCs. The receptors derive from a man between 18 and 29 years old in good health and CMV-seropositive.

This chain uses TRBV7-9 with TRBJ2-7, with TRBD2 matching 13 bases. Losses at the gene ends were 5 bases for V and 4 bases for J; bases not matched to a gene: 5. This CDR3 spans 15 amino acids. Germline values: CDR1 SEHNR, CDR2 FQNEAQ (reference sequence). The CDR3 protein is CASSPTGLAGYEQYF. The CDR3 DNA reads TGTGCCAGCAGCCCCACGGGACTAGCGGGATACGAGCAGTACTTC.

CDR3 sequence (DNA): TGTGCCAGCAGGGGTAACAGGGATCCAGATACGCAGTATTTT. It specifies CASRGNRDPDTQYF. This chain connects TRBV6-1 to TRBJ2-3; maybe TRBD1 (6 bases). Trimming pared 6 bases from V and 4 bases from J, leaving 14 bases between. The CDR3 has 14 amino acids. Germline V gene data show CDR1 as MNHNS and CDR2 as SASEGT.

This sequence joins TRBV6-5 and TRBJ1-1; 10 bases agree with TRBD1. Germline V gene lookup returns CDR1 MNHEY and CDR2 SVGAGI. The J segment lost 6 bases and the V segment lost 5 bases, leaving 3 bases of the junction unmatched. The CDR3 is made up of 13 amino acids. The CDR3 protein is CASSAGTGAEAFF. The CDR3 nucleotides are TGTGCCAGCAGTGCCGGGACAGGGGCTGAAGCTTTCTTT.

The V and J genes are TRBV14 and TRBJ2-3; possibly TRBD2 for D (6 bases). Deletions cut 4 bases from V and 4 bases from J, with 15 bases between. Germline V gives CDR1 SGHDN, CDR2 FVKESK. The length of the CDR3 is 15 residues. In nucleotides, the CDR3 is TGTGCCAGCAGCCCTAACCGGGGGATCCCAGATACGCAGTATTTT. Translating it yields CASSPNRGIPDTQYF. The full variable domain, rest sourced from reference TRBV14 and TRBJ2-3, is EAGVTQFPSHSVIEKGQTVTLRCDPISGHDNLYWYRRVMGKEIKFLLHFVKESKQDESGMPNNRFLAERTGGTYSTLKVQPAELEDSGVYFCASSPNRGIPDTQYFGPGTRLTVL.

The chain employs TRBV5-4 and TRBJ2-1, with 7 bases matching TRBD1. Losses at the gene ends were 4 bases for V and 3 bases for J; bases not matched to a gene: 7. The CDR3 extends over 15 amino acids. Germline CDR1 reads SGHNT; CDR2 reads YYREEE (reference sequence). CDR3 DNA sequence: TGTGCCAGCAGCACCCGACAGGGTAGCTACAATGAGCAGTTCTTC. Protein sequence: CASSTRQGSYNEQFF. Full variable domain (missing parts from reference TRBV5-4 and TRBJ2-1): ETGVTQSPTHLIKTRGQQVTLRCSSQSGHNTVSWYQQALGQGPQFIFQYYREEENGRGNFPPRFSGLQFPNYSSELNVNALELDDSALYLCASSTRQGSYNEQFFGPGTRLTVL.

This chain joins TRBV7-2 and TRBJ2-5; TRBD2 matches at 9 bases. This CDR3 has 16 amino acids. Germline assignment: CDR1 SGHTA and CDR2 FQGNSA. V gave up 4 bases and J gave up 2 bases; unmatched junction bases: 8. The CDR3 reads CASSSRVAGVQETQYF. The DNA of the CDR3 is TGTGCCAGCAGCTCCCGGGTAGCGGGGGTACAAGAGACCCAGTACTTC.

The rearrangement links TRBV10-3 to TRBJ2-3, with D maybe TRBD1 (5 bases). Germline lookup yields CDR1 ENHRY and CDR2 SYGVKD. The CDR3 is 14 residues long. V was trimmed by 0 bases and J by 6 bases, leaving 10 bases between them. CDR3 amino acids: CAISESGQLDTQYF. The CDR3 DNA reads TGTGCCATCAGTGAGTCGGGGCAGTTGGATACGCAGTATTTT.

The gene calls are TRBV27 and TRBJ1-2; no definite D call. CDR3 length equals 17 residues. Trimming pared 5 bases from V and 1 base from J, leaving 20 bases between. Germline V gives CDR1 MNHEY, CDR2 SMNVEV (reference sequence). The CDR3 loop reads CASSPSGGQKYNYGYTF. The CDR3 DNA follows: TGTGCCAGCAGTCCGTCAGGAGGCCAGAAATATAACTATGGCTACACCTTC.

The rearrangement uses TRBV2 and TRBJ2-1; TRBD2 matches 14 bases. Germline lookup yields CDR1 SNHLY and CDR2 FYNNEI. Trimming removed 5 bases from V and 0 bases from J; junction bases left unmatched: 12. The CDR3 contains 20 residues. The CDR3 bases are TGTGCCAGCAGTTACAGTCCGACTAGCGGGAGGGGAAGCTCCTACAATGAGCAGTTCTTC. Translation: CASSYSPTSGRGSSYNEQFF.

The chain uses TRBV5-4 and TRBJ2-7; weak D call: TRBD2 (7 bases). This CDR3 is built from 16 residues. Trimming left V 4 bases short and J 4 bases short, with 21 bases between. Looked up from germline, CDR1 is SGHNT and CDR2 is YYREEE (reference sequence). CDR3 nucleotides: TGTGCCAGCAGCCGGGAGGCGGACAGCGCATCGTACGAGCAGTACTTC. As protein: CASSREADSASYEQYF.

The chain recombines TRBV19 with TRBJ2-7; 10 bases map to TRBD2. CDR3 length equals 16 residues. Germline V CDR1 and CDR2: LNHDA, SQIVND (reference sequence). V shed 0 bases, J shed 2 bases, and the junction held 4 bases outside the gene matches. CDR3 sequence (DNA): TGTGCCAGTAGTATAGATTTCCTAGCGGGAGCCTACGAGCAGTACTTC. This gives the protein CASSIDFLAGAYEQYF.

This clone appeared a few times. The rearrangement links TRBV10-3 to TRBJ2-7; D is unclear. Germline assignment: CDR1 ENHRY and CDR2 SYGVKD. CDR3 length: 15 residues. The V end was cut by 3 bases, the J end by 0 bases, with 12 bases between. CDR3 residues: CAISEYSVSSYEQYF. The CDR3 nucleotides are TGTGCCATCAGTGAATACTCCGTGAGCTCCTACGAGCAGTACTTC.

This clone was picked up a small number of times. The chain recombines TRBV6-1 with TRBJ1-5; no firm D call. Germline loops: CDR1 MNHNS, CDR2 SASEGT. With 1 base removed from V and 3 bases from J, the gap between germline ends came to 7 bases. The CDR3 runs 14 residues. The CDR3 nucleotides are TGTGCCAGCAGTGAAGACAACCTCAATCAGCCCCAGCATTTT. Protein sequence: CASSEDNLNQPQHF.

The chain recombines TRBV19 with TRBJ1-5; 12 bases are shared with TRBD1. The CDR3 has 17 residues. The germline CDR1 and CDR2 sequences are LNHDA and SQIVND (reference sequence). After removal of 6 bases from V and 0 bases from J, the junction contained 6 bases not matched to a gene. In nucleotides, the CDR3 is TGTGCCAGTAGAGGGACAGGGGGCGTTGGTAGCAATCAGCCCCAGCATTTT. Its translation is CASRGTGGVGSNQPQHF.

The chain carries TRBV19 and TRBJ2-3; 11 nucleotides align to TRBD2. The length of the CDR3 is 15 residues. The V and J ends lost 7 bases and 3 bases, in that order; junction bases with no gene match: 6. Per germline, CDR1 LNHDA and CDR2 SQIVND (reference sequence). The CDR3 nucleotides are TGTGCCAGTAAGGAACTAGCGGGGGAGACAGATACGCAGTATTTT. It is translated as CASKELAGETDTQYF.

This clone appeared once. V gene TRBV7-2 combines with J gene TRBJ2-3; D not certain. Deletions cut 0 bases from V and 4 bases from J, with 17 bases between. This CDR3 is built from 17 residues. The germline V gene has CDR1 SGHTA and CDR2 FQGNSA. In DNA form, the CDR3 reads TGTGCCAGCAGCTTAGCGTTTTACCTACCGAGATCAGATACGCAGTATTTT. This codes for CASSLAFYLPRSDTQYF.

This sequence joins TRBV5-1 and TRBJ1-6; unclear D gene. The CDR3 sequence is 14 residues long. Germline V CDR1 and CDR2: SGHRS, YFSETQ. Trimming took 1 base from V and 9 from J, leaving 11 bases between them. The CDR3 loop reads CASSLSQNGSPLHF. The CDR3 coding sequence is TGCGCCAGCAGCTTGTCCCAAAACGGTTCACCCCTCCACTTT.

This clone was seen a handful of times. The gene calls are TRBV23-1 and TRBJ2-1; TRBD2 is a possible D gene (6 bases). TRBV23-1 is an ORF, and what it does is uncertain. CDR3 size: 15 residues. Deletions cut 0 bases from V and 1 base from J, with 7 bases between. For the CDR3, the DNA is TGCGCCAGCAGTCAATCGCGGGATTCCTACAATGAGCAGTTCTTC. Translated, it gives CASSQSRDSYNEQFF.

This clone was seen only a few times. This sequence joins TRBV19 and TRBJ2-1; 8 positions match TRBD1. CDR1 LNHDA and CDR2 SQIVND come from the germline V gene (reference sequence). With 1 base clipped from V and 8 bases from J, the junction kept 7 bases outside the gene matches. This CDR3 has 15 residues. In DNA form, the CDR3 reads TGTGCCAGTAGTATAGGGCAGGGGGCGTCAGATGAGCAGTTCTTC. This encodes CASSIGQGASDEQFF.

This rearrangement joins TRBV19 to TRBJ1-1, with D unclear. The ends were cut back, 3 bases at V and 6 bases at J, with 5 bases in the middle. There are 11 residues in the CDR3. Germline lookup yields CDR1 LNHDA and CDR2 SQIVND (reference sequence). CDR3 nucleotide sequence: TGTGCCAGTAGTATTGGGCCTGAAGCTTTCTTT. Its protein is CASSIGPEAFF. Full variable domain (outside the CDR3, taken from reference TRBV19 and TRBJ1-1): DGGITQSPKYLFRKEGQNVTLSCEQNLNHDAMYWYRQDPGQGLRLIYYSQIVNDFQKGDIAEGYSVSREKKESFPLTVTSAQKNPTAFYLCASSIGPEAFFGQGTRLTVV.

The CDR3 DNA reads TGTGCCAGCAGTGAACAGGGCGGGAGAATCTATGAGCAGTTCTTC. Its protein product is CASSEQGGRIYEQFF. V usage is TRBV2 and J usage is TRBJ2-1; TRBD2 matches at 7 bases. Germline assignment: CDR1 SNHLY and CDR2 FYNNEI. The CDR3 is made up of 15 amino acids. Losses at the gene ends were 2 bases for V and 8 bases for J; bases not matched to a gene: 9.

The V and J genes are TRBV10-1 and TRBJ2-7, with 10 nucleotides matching TRBD2. Trimming cost V 3 bases and J 3 bases; bases outside gene matches: 8. Germline V gene data show CDR1 as WNHNN and CDR2 as SYGVQD (reference sequence). This CDR3 comprises 16 residues. The CDR3 DNA is TGCGCCAGCAGTGATCCGGCTAGCGGGGGTAACTACGAGCAGTACTTC. This translates into CASSDPASGGNYEQYF.

The chain joins TRBV7-9 to TRBJ2-7; no firm D call. The CDR3 is 14 amino acids. Trimming pared 1 base from V and 3 bases from J, leaving 10 bases between. CDR1 is SEHNR and CDR2 is FQNEAQ in the germline V gene (reference sequence). The DNA of the CDR3 is TGTGCCAGCAGCTTAGACACAGTACTCTACGAGCAGTACTTC. Protein: CASSLDTVLYEQYF.

The chain combines TRBV6-1 with TRBJ1-4; D not resolved. Germline assignment: CDR1 MNHNS and CDR2 SASEGT. The V gene lost 3 bases and the J gene lost 0 bases, with 11 bases spanning the gap. CDR3 length: 16 residues. The CDR3 sequence: CASSETLLATNEKLFF. In nucleotides, the CDR3 is TGTGCCAGCAGTGAGACACTCCTCGCAACTAATGAAAAACTGTTTTTT.

This chain connects TRBV5-4 to TRBJ2-5; no clear D gene. Germline CDR1 is SGHNT and CDR2 is YYREEE (reference sequence). Trimming removed 3 bases at V and 5 bases at J, with 8 bases between. This CDR3 is built from 12 residues. CDR3 nucleotide sequence: TGTGCCAGCAGCTGGAGACGGGAGACCCAGTACTTC. Translating it yields CASSWRRETQYF.

The chain couples TRBV5-4 to TRBJ1-1; TRBD1 is a possible D gene (5 bases). The ends were cut back, 9 bases at V and 1 base at J, with 13 bases in the middle. The CDR3 totals 13 residues. From germline, CDR1 is SGHNT and CDR2 YYREEE (reference sequence). The CDR3, as DNA: TGTGCCACCTCAAAGACAGCGAACACTGAAGCTTTCTTT. It yields the protein CATSKTANTEAFF.

The chain couples TRBV4-2 to TRBJ2-1; D perhaps matches TRBD2 (7 bases). This CDR3 is 15 amino acids long. V was clipped by 1 base and J by 9 bases, with 16 bases between them. The germline V gene has CDR1 LGHNA and CDR2 YNFKEQ. In nucleotides, the CDR3 is TGTGCCAGCAGCCAAGGCGCGGGGGCCCTAAGTGAGCAGTTCTTC. Its protein product is CASSQGAGALSEQFF.

V gene TRBV18 combines with J gene TRBJ1-1; D ambiguous. CDR3 length equals 13 residues. The germline gives CDR1 KGHSH, CDR2 LQKENI. V was shortened by 6 bases and J by 1 base, with 9 bases between the two germline ends. For the CDR3, the DNA is TGTGCCAGCTCCTCTGGTAGGAACACTGAAGCTTTCTTT. Its translation: CASSSGRNTEAFF.